This TCR beta chain was recovered during a study of identical twins. This clonotype was seen more than once but under ten times. Healthy Caucasians supplied all donations. The V end was cut by 0 bases, the J end by 2 bases, with 12 bases between. The CDR3 totals 16 residues. Per germline, CDR1 SGHKS and CDR2 YYEKEE (reference sequence). One entry per CDR3 protein, called by TCRdb with MiXCR from the 5' RACE reads. The sample includes about 660,000 distinct CDR3 sequences, 8.5% to 9.5% of them seen just once. The data were also submitted as part of a second study, on yellow fever vaccine responses in identical twins.

The sequenced material came from PBMCs. The rearrangement uses TRBV5-5 and TRBJ1-5; D call uncertain. The TCR sequence derives from a woman aged 18-29 years in good health. The CDR3 is CASSLGLVLGNQPQHF. The CDR3 DNA reads as TGTGCCAGCAGCTTGGGATTGGTTTTGGGCAATCAGCCCCAGCATTTT.